This TCR beta chain originates from a study of blood T cell repertoires in COVID-19. Background on the study: Collection of acute and convalescent COVID-19 samples took place in the United States, Italy and Spain. The analysed material was cDNA or gDNA that came from T cells, B-cell-depleted T cells, or PBMCs.

The CDR3 runs to 17 residues. Losses at the gene ends were 4 bases for V and 7 bases for J; bases not matched to a gene: 13. Germline V lookup: CDR1 KGHDR, CDR2 SFDVKD. Seattle patients were enrolled during active infection and followed longitudinally. How the authors handled the data: Reference gene primer amplification in the assay estimated nucleated cell counts. Clones were read by immunoSEQ multiplex PCR, and TCRdb kept only the in-frame ones, dropping some. V, J and clone size are those of that table, while D and trimming were read from the DNA. The sample records 150,000 or so clones, 75% to 90% being singletons.

Sequencing was performed on peripheral blood. The V call is TRBV24-1, the J call TRBJ2-5, with 11 bases identical to TRBD1. This TCR was sampled from a man aged 18-30 years with COVID-19, enrolled during active disease. CDR3 bases: TGTGCCACCAGTGACTGGACAGGGGGCGCCTCCCTGGGGACCCAGTACTTC. It is translated as CATSDWTGGASLGTQYF.